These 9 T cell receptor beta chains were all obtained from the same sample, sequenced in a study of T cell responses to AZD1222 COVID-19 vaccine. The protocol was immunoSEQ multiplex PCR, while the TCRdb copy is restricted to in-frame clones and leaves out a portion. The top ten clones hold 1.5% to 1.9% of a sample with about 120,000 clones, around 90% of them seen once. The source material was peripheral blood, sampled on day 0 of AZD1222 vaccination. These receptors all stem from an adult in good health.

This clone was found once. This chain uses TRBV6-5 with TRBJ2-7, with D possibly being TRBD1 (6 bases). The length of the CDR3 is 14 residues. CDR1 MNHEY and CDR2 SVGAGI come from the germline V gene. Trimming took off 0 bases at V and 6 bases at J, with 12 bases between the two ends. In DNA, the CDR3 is TGTGCCAGCAGTTACTCGGGGACAAGGGCCGAGCAGTACTTC. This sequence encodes CASSYSGTRAEQYF.

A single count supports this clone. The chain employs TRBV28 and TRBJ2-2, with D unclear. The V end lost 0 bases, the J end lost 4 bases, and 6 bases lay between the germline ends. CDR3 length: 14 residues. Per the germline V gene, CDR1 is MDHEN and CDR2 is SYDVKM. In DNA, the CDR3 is TGTGCCAGCAGTTTATGGTCTCGCACCGGGGAGCTGTTTTTT. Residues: CASSLWSRTGELFF.

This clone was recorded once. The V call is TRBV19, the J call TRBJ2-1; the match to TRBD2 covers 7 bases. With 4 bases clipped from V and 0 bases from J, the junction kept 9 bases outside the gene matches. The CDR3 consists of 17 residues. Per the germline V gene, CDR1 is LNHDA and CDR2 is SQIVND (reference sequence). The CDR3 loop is CASSRGGPLSSYNEQFF. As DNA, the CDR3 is TGTGCCAGTAGTAGGGGGGGTCCTCTCAGCTCCTACAATGAGCAGTTCTTC.

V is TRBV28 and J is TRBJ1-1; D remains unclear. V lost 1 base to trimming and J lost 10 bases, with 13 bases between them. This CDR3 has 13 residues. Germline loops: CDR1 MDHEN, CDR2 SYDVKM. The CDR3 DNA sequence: TGTGCCAGCAGTTTATTTAAGCGAAACGGAGCTTTCTTT. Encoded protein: CASSLFKRNGAFF.

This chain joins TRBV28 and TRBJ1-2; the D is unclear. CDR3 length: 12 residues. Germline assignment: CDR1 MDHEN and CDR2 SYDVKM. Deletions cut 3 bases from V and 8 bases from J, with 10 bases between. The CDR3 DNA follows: TGTGCCAGCAGTTTTGTTGCGGACGGCTACACCTTC. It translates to CASSFVADGYTF.

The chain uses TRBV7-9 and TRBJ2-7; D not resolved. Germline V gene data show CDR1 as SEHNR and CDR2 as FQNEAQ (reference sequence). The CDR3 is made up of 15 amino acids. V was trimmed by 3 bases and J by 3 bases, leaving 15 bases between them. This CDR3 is CASSFPTSPFYEQYF. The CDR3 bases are TGTGCCAGCAGCTTCCCGACAAGCCCGTTCTACGAGCAGTACTTC.

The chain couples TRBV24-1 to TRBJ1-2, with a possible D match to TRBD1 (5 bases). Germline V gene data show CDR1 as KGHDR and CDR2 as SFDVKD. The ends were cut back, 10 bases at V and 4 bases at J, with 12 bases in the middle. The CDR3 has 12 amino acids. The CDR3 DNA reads TGTGCCACTTCCGGGACGGGCTATGGCTACACCTTC. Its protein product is CATSGTGYGYTF.

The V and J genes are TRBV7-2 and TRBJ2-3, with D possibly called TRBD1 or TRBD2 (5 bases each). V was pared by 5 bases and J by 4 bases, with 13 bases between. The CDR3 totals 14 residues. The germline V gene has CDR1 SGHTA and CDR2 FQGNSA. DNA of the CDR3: TGTGCCAGCAGCCCCCCCCTGGGGGCAGATACGCAGTATTTT. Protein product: CASSPPLGADTQYF.

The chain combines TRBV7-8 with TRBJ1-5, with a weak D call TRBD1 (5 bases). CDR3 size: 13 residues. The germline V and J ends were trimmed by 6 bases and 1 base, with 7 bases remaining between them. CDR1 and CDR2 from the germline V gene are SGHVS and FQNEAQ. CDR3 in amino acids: CASSRDSNQPQHF. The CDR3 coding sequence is TGTGCCAGCAGTAGGGACAGCAATCAGCCCCAGCATTTT.